This TCR beta chain was recovered during a study of CD8 T cells in ankylosing spondylitis. Study-wide points: Reports say disease-linked clones showed up significantly more in matched ankylosing spondylitis synovial fluid. Ankylosing spondylitis blood appeared to carry a characteristic TCR beta motif of under ten highly homologous variants. Peripheral blood held disease-linked clones only at relatively low frequency, and these were CD8+. Some of these motif variants have turned up before, in reports on reactive arthritis synovial fluid and blood.

A single record per CDR3 protein comes from TCRdb applying MiXCR to the 5' RACE reads. The sample has 200,000 to 300,000 distinct CDR3 sequences; 10% are singletons. The CDR3 covers 15 residues. Looked up from germline, CDR1 is ENHRY and CDR2 is SYGVKD. V lost 6 bases to trimming and J lost 0 bases, with 15 bases between them. This clonotype was detected once. Its antigen is not known. Being one base from a much bigger clone, this may be a read error. This receptor was obtained from a male donor with ankylosing spondylitis or in good health (not recorded which). The chain employs TRBV10-3 and TRBJ2-7, with D possibly TRBD2 on 5 matching bases. The sequenced sample was blood, either unsorted or a sorted T cell fraction (not recorded which). The CDR3 here is CAISRDTVASYEQYF. CDR3 coding DNA: TGTGCCATCAGCCGGGATACAGTAGCCTCCTACGAGCAGTACTTC.